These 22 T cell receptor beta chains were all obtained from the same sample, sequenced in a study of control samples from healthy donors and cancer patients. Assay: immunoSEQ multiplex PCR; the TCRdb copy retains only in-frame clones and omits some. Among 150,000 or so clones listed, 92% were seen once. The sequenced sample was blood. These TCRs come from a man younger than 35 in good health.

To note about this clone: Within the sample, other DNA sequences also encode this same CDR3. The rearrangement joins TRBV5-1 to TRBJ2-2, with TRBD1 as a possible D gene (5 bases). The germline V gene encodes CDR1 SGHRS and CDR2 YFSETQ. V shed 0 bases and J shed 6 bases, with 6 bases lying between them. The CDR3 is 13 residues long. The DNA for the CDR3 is TGCGCCAGCAGCTTGGAAGGGGCCGGGGAGCTGTTTTTT. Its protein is CASSLEGAGELFF.

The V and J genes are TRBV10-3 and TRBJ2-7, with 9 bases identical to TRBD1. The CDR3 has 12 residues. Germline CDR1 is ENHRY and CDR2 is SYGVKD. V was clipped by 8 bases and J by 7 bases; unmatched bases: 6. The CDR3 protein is CAIQTGGGEQYF. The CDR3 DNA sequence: TGTGCCATCCAGACAGGGGGTGGAGAGCAGTACTTC.

This CDR3 reads CASSLPDYGYTF. The DNA for the CDR3 is TGTGCCAGCAGCCTACCCGACTATGGCTACACCTTC. The V and J genes are TRBV5-5 and TRBJ1-2; no clear D. The germline CDR1 and CDR2 sequences are SGHKS and YYEKEE (reference sequence). V lost 4 bases to trimming and J lost 3 bases, with 7 bases between them. This CDR3 is built from 12 residues.

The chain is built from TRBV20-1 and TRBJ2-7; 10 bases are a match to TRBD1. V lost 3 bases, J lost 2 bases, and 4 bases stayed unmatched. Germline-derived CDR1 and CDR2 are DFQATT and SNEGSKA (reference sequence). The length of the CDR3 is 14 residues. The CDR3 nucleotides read TGCAGTGCTAGTCCCGGGACAGGGGCCTACGAGCAGTACTTC. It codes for CSASPGTGAYEQYF.

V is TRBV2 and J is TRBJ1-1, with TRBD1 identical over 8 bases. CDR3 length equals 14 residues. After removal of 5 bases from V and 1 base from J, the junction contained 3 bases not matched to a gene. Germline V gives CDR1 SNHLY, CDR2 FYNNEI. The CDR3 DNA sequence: TGTGCCAGCAGTCCAGGGGGCCCGAACACTGAAGCTTTCTTT. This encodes CASSPGGPNTEAFF.

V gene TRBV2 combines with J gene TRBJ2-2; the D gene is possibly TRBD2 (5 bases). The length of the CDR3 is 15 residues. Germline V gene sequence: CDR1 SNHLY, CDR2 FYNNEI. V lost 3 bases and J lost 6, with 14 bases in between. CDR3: CASSENGLDAGELFF. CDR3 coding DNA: TGTGCCAGCAGTGAGAACGGACTCGACGCCGGGGAGCTGTTTTTT.

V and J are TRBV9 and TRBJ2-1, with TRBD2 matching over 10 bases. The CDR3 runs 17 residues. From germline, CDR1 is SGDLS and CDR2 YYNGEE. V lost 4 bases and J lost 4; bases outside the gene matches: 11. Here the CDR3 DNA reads TGTGCCAGCAGCCGAACCCCAGCGGGGGGGCCTTACAATGAGCAGTTCTTC. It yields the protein CASSRTPAGGPYNEQFF.

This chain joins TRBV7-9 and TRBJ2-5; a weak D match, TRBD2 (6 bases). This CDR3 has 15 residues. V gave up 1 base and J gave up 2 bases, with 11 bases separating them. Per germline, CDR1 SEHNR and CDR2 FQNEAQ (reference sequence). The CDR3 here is CASSLVGTLQETQYF. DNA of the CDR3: TGTGCCAGCAGCTTAGTGGGGACTCTTCAAGAGACCCAGTACTTC.

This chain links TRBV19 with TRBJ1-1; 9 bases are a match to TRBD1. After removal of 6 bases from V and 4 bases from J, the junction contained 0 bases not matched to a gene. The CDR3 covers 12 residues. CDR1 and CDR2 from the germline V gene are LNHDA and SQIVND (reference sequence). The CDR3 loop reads CASRDRGTEAFF. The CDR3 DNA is TGTGCCAGTAGGGACAGGGGCACTGAAGCTTTCTTT.

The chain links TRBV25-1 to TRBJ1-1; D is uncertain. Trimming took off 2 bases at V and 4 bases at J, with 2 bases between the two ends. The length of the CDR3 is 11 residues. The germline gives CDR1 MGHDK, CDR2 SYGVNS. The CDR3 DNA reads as TGTGCCAGCAGTGAAGGCACTGAAGCTTTCTTT. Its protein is CASSEGTEAFF.

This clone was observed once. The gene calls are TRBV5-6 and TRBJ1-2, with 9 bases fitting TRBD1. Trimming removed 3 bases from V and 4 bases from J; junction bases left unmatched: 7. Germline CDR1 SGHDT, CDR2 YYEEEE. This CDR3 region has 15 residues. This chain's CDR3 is CASSYTGTGTYGYTF. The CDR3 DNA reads TGTGCCAGCAGCTATACCGGGACAGGGACCTATGGCTACACCTTC.

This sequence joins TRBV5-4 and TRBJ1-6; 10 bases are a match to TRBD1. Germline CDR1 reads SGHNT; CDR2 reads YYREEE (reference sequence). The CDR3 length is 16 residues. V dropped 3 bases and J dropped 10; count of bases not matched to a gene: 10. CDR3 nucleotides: TGTGCCAGCAGCTACCAGGGACAGGGGTTGGACTCACCCCTCCACTTT. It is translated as CASSYQGQGLDSPLHF. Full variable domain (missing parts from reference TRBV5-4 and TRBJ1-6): ETGVTQSPTHLIKTRGQQVTLRCSSQSGHNTVSWYQQALGQGPQFIFQYYREEENGRGNFPPRFSGLQFPNYSSELNVNALELDDSALYLCASSYQGQGLDSPLHFGNGTRLTVT.

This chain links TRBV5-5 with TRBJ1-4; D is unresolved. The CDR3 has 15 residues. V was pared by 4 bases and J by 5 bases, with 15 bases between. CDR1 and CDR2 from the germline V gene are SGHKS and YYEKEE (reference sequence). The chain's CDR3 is CASSRALRANEKLFF. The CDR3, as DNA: TGTGCCAGCAGCCGGGCTCTACGGGCAAATGAAAAACTGTTTTTT. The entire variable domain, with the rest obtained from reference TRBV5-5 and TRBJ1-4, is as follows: DAGVTQSPTHLIKTRGQQVTLRCSPISGHKSVSWYQQVLGQGPQFIFQYYEKEERGRGNFPDRFSARQFPNYSSELNVNALLLGDSALYLCASSRALRANEKLFFGSGTQLSVL.

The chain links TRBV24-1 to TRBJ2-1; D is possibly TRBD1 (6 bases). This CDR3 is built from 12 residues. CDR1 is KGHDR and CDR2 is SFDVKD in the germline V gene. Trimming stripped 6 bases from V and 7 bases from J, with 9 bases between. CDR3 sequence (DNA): TGTGCCACCAGTCTGGGACATAATGAGCAGTTCTTC. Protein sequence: CATSLGHNEQFF.

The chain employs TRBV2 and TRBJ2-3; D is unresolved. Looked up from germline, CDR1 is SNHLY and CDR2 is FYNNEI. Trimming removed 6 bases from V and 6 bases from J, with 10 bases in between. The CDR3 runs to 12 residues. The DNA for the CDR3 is TGTGCCAGCAGGGCCAGCCCCGATACGCAGTATTTT. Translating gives CASRASPDTQYF. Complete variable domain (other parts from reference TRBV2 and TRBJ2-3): EPEVTQTPSHQVTQMGQEVILRCVPISNHLYFYWYRQILGQKVEFLVSFYNNEISEKSEIFDDQFSVERPDGSNFTLKIRSTKLEDSAMYFCASRASPDTQYFGPGTRLTVL.

Here the CDR3 DNA reads TGCGCCAGCAGCTCCTTGGGAAGGAGGGATAGCGAGCAGTACTTC. Protein: CASSSLGRRDSEQYF. This chain joins TRBV5-1 and TRBJ2-7, with D possibly being TRBD2 (6 bases). V lost 3 bases and J 6 bases, leaving 19 bases between the germline ends. Germline V gene data show CDR1 as SGHRS and CDR2 as YFSETQ. The CDR3 has 15 residues. Filled out from reference TRBV5-1 and TRBJ2-7, the complete variable domain reads KAGVTQTPRYLIKTRGQQVTLSCSPISGHRSVSWYQQTPGQGLQFLFEYFSETQRNKGNFPGRFSGRQFSNSRSEMNVSTLELGDSALYLCASSSLGRRDSEQYFGPGTRLTVT.

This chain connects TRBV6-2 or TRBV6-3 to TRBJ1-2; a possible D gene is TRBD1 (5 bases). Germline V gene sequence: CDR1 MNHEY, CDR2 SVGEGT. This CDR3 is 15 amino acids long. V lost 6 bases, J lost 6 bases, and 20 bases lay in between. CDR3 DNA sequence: TGTGCCAGCAGCCAACAGGCCTCCAGGAGGGATGGCTACACCTTC. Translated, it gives CASSQQASRRDGYTF.

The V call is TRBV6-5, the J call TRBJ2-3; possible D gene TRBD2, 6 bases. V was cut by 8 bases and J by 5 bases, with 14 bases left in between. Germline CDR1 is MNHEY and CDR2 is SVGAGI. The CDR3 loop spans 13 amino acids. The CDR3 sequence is CASARGSGDTQYF. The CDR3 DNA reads TGTGCCAGCGCGAGAGGTAGCGGAGATACGCAGTATTTT.

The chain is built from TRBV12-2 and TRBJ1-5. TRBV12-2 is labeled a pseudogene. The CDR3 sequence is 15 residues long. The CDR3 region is CASRLLGCSNQPQHF. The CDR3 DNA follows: TGTGCAAGTCGCTTATTAGGTTGCAGCAATCAGCCCCAGCATTTT.

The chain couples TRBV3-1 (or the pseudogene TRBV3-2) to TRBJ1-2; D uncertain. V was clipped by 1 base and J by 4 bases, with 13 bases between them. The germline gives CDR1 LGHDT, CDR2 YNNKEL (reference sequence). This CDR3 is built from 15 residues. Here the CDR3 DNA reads TGTGCCAGCAGCCAAGTTCACAGAAAGTCCTATGGCTACACCTTC. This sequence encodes CASSQVHRKSYGYTF.

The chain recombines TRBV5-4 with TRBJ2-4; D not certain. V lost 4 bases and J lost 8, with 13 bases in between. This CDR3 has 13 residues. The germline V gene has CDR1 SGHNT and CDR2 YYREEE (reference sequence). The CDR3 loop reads CASSAERRDIQYF. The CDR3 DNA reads TGTGCCAGCAGCGCGGAAAGACGGGACATTCAGTACTTC.

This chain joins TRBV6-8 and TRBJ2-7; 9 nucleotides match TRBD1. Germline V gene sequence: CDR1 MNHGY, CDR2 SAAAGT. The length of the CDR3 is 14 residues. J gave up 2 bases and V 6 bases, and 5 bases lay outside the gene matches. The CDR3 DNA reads TGTGCCAGCAGACCGGGACAGGGCCCCTACGAGCAGTACTTC. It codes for CASRPGQGPYEQYF.